This T cell receptor beta chain was captured by sequencing in a study of PD-L1 blockade in urothelial cancer. Study-wide context: Anywhere from 0 to 3 prior chemotherapy regimens had been received by patients.

Into every PCR, synthetic TCR analog templates were spiked. Measured with immunoSEQ multiplex PCR; TCRdb has only the in-frame clones, and not every one. This repertoire shows approximately 38,000 clones, around 83% found once; its top ten account for roughly a sixth. The V gene lost 5 bases and the J gene lost 10 bases, with 17 bases spanning the gap. CDR1 MDHEN and CDR2 SYDVKM come from the germline V gene. The CDR3 has 14 amino acids. The source was PBMCs, collected around atezolizumab (anti-PD-L1) treatment. The chain is built from TRBV28 and TRBJ1-4; D is perhaps TRBD1 (5 bases). The receptor was derived from a man in his fifties or sixties with urothelial cancer. This chain's CDR3 is CASSQETLRGKLFF. The CDR3 DNA reads as TGTGCCAGCAGTCAGGAGACCCTAAGGGGAAAACTGTTTTTT.